The source of this T cell receptor beta chain is a study of somatic mutations in cytotoxic T cells in rheumatoid arthritis. Data came from immunoSEQ multiplex PCR; TCRdb stores just in-frame clones and leaves some out. The sample includes some 12,000 clones, about 80% of them seen just once. The V and J ends lost 3 bases and 4 bases respectively, with 12 bases between them. Germline CDR1 and CDR2: MGHRA and YSYEKL. The CDR3 is made up of 14 amino acids. Input material: CD8+ T cells sorted from blood. The chain carries TRBV4-1 and TRBJ1-1; D possibly corresponds to TRBD1 (6 bases). The sequence came from a man in his forties or fifties in good health. The CDR3 nucleotides are TGCGCCAGCAGCCACGAAGGGGGTCCCACTGAAGCTTTCTTT. It specifies CASSHEGGPTEAFF.